These 14 T cell receptor beta chains were all obtained from the same sample, sequenced in a study of T cell repertoires in cytomegalovirus infection. TCRdb re-analysed the reads in MiXCR, keeping a single row per CDR3 protein. The sample includes about 770,000 distinct CDR3 sequences, 25% to 35% of them seen just once. No antigen has been identified for these receptors. This material consisted of cultured CD8+ T cells from PBMCs, taken from culture after CMV antigen stimulation. The receptors stem from a human donor in good health (CMV status not recorded). Some clones in this sample may be carry-over from other donors' samples.

This clonotype was recorded at least ten times. This chain links TRBV7-3 with TRBJ2-2; no reliable D call. CDR3 length: 14 residues. Between the trimmed V and J ends, which lost 6 bases and 1 base, there was a span of 9 bases. The germline V gene encodes CDR1 SGHTA and CDR2 FQGTGA. CDR3 bases: TGTGCCAGCAGTACTTGGGGGAACACCGGGGAGCTGTTTTTT. Translation: CASSTWGNTGELFF.

This chain connects TRBV28 to TRBJ1-2; 9 bases are a match to TRBD1. J lost 4 bases, V lost 5 bases, and 8 bases had no gene match. CDR1 is MDHEN and CDR2 is SYDVKM in the germline V gene. The CDR3 extends over 15 amino acids. CDR3 amino acids: CASSDGDRDIYGYTF. The CDR3 DNA sequence: TGTGCCAGCAGTGATGGGGACAGGGATATCTATGGCTACACCTTC.

The rearrangement joins TRBV2 to TRBJ1-1; a weak D match, TRBD1 (5 bases). Germline V CDR1 and CDR2: SNHLY, FYNNEI. Trimming cost V 3 bases and J 4 bases, with 9 bases left between them. The length of the CDR3 is 13 residues. The CDR3 loop reads CASSDRESTEAFF. The CDR3 DNA reads as TGTGCCAGCAGTGACAGGGAAAGCACTGAAGCTTTCTTT.

This chain connects TRBV15 to TRBJ1-5, with TRBD1 as a possible D gene (5 bases). This CDR3 has 12 amino acids. Germline CDR1 is LNHNV and CDR2 is YYDKDF (reference sequence). Trimming shortened V by 7 bases and J by 4 bases, and 8 bases separated the two germline ends. The CDR3 sequence is CATTQGNQPQHF. In nucleotides, the CDR3 is TGTGCCACCACCCAGGGAAATCAGCCCCAGCATTTT.

This clonotype was counted only a few times. This sequence joins TRBV19 and TRBJ1-1; the D gene is possibly TRBD1 (6 bases). V was shortened by 4 bases and J by 1 base, with 16 bases between the two germline ends. Per the germline V gene, CDR1 is LNHDA and CDR2 is SQIVND (reference sequence). This CDR3 is built from 16 residues. Here the CDR3 reads CASSTLGGGPNTEAFF. The CDR3 region has the DNA TGTGCCAGTAGTACCTTAGGTGGGGGCCCGAACACTGAAGCTTTCTTT.

The sample holds a few counts of this clonotype. V usage is TRBV12-5 and J usage is TRBJ2-6, with D unclear. Germline assignment: CDR1 LGHNT and CDR2 FRNRAP. The CDR3 extends over 17 amino acids. V was trimmed by 3 bases and J by 0 bases, leaving 12 bases between them. CDR3 amino acids: CASGFETDISGANVLTF. Here the CDR3 DNA reads TGTGCTAGTGGTTTCGAGACGGATATCTCTGGGGCCAACGTCCTGACTTTC.

This chain links TRBV6-2 or TRBV6-3 with TRBJ1-5, with TRBD1 matching 8 bases. The germline gives CDR1 MNHEY, CDR2 SVGEGT. The CDR3 runs 17 residues. The V gene end was trimmed by 2 bases and the J gene end by 0 bases; junction bases not matched to a gene: 6. The CDR3 DNA follows: TGTGCCAGCAGTTACGGCACAGGGGGGTATAGCAATCAGCCCCAGCATTTT. Its translation is CASSYGTGGYSNQPQHF.

This clonotype appeared a few times. This rearrangement joins TRBV10-3 to TRBJ2-1, with a weak D call TRBD1 (6 bases). The CDR3 extends over 11 amino acids. Trimming stripped 11 bases from V and 7 bases from J, with 12 bases between. Germline-derived CDR1 and CDR2 are ENHRY and SYGVKD. The CDR3 DNA sequence: TGTGCCTTTGGGACACGGAATGAGCAGTTCTTC. Encoded protein: CAFGTRNEQFF.

The chain joins TRBV25-1 to TRBJ2-1; 9 nucleotides agree with TRBD1. Germline values: CDR1 MGHDK, CDR2 SYGVNS. The ends lost 6 bases at V and 9 bases at J; junction bases unmatched: 12. This CDR3 is 15 amino acids long. The CDR3: CASRPGTGRPLEQFF. The DNA for the CDR3 is TGTGCCAGCAGGCCCGGGACAGGGAGGCCTCTTGAGCAGTTCTTC. Variable domain in full (rest from reference TRBV25-1 and TRBJ2-1): EADIYQTPRYLVIGTGKKITLECSQTMGHDKMYWYQQDPGMELHLIHYSYGVNSTEKGDLSSESTVSRIRTEHFPLTLESARPSHTSQYLCASRPGTGRPLEQFFGPGTRLTVL.

The rearrangement links TRBV5-6 to TRBJ2-5, with a tentative D call TRBD1 (6 bases). V lost 4 bases to trimming and J lost 5 bases, with 15 bases between them. This CDR3 contains 14 residues. Germline CDR1 reads SGHDT; CDR2 reads YYEEEE. CDR3 loop: CASSVTGFKETQYF. The CDR3 bases are TGTGCCAGCAGCGTTACAGGGTTCAAGGAGACCCAGTACTTC.

V is TRBV11-2 and J is TRBJ2-6; maybe TRBD1 (6 bases). There are 17 residues in the CDR3. The V end was cut by 3 bases, the J end by 0 bases, with 12 bases between. Germline CDR1 is SGHAT and CDR2 is FQNNGV. CDR3 sequence: CASSLGAVISGANVLTF. CDR3 sequence (DNA): TGTGCCAGCAGCTTGGGGGCAGTAATCTCTGGGGCCAACGTCCTGACTTTC.

This clonotype was seen more than once but under ten times. V usage is TRBV6-2 or TRBV6-3 and J usage is TRBJ2-3; D gene unclear. This CDR3 has 14 amino acids. The V gene's germline CDR1 is MNHEY and CDR2 SVGEGT. The V gene lost 2 bases and the J gene lost 2 bases, with 8 bases spanning the gap. The CDR3 region is CASSYTTVTDTQYF. DNA of the CDR3: TGTGCCAGCAGTTACACAACGGTCACAGATACGCAGTATTTT.

V and J are TRBV9 and TRBJ1-3; D unresolved. CDR1 SGDLS and CDR2 YYNGEE come from the germline V gene. The ends were cut back, 7 bases at V and 2 bases at J, with 7 bases in the middle. The CDR3 has 12 residues. The CDR3 coding sequence is TGTGCCAGCTCCCTGACTGGAAACACCATATATTTT. This codes for CASSLTGNTIYF.

This clonotype occurred many times. This chain connects TRBV15 to TRBJ1-1; the D is unclear. Trimming took 1 base from V and 2 from J, leaving 14 bases between them. Germline V gene data show CDR1 as LNHNV and CDR2 as YYDKDF (reference sequence). This CDR3 has 16 residues. The CDR3 sequence is CATSRVGEVINTEAFF. The CDR3 coding sequence is TGTGCCACCAGCAGAGTAGGCGAAGTGATAAACACTGAAGCTTTCTTT.